Only a few counts were recorded for the clone carrying this T cell receptor beta chain. Its antigen remains unknown. RNA transcripts provided the source from which TCR beta CDR3 regions were amplified. With the HTBI primer set, the TCR CDR3 went through a first round of RT-PCR. Using its own MiXCR run on the multiplex PCR reads, TCRdb lists one record per CDR3 protein. Of under 550,000 distinct CDR3 sequences detected, just under 20% appear once; the ten largest clones hold 47%. Uncontrolled infection, other autoimmune disease, pregnancy and lactation each barred patients from inclusion. The data stem from a study of T cells in Graves' hyperthyroidism and ophthalmopathy. Study-wide findings and caveats: Appearing also in blood were most of the thyroid clonotypes expanded above 0.001.

CDR3 length: 15 residues. CDR1 LGHDT and CDR2 YNNKEL come from the germline V gene (reference sequence). V gave up 5 bases and J gave up 3 bases, with 14 bases separating them. The sequenced sample consisted of blood. The origin of this receptor is a man aged 35 to 55 with Graves' ophthalmopathy. The J gene is TRBJ1-3, the V gene TRBV3-1, with a tentative D call TRBD1 (5 bases). As DNA, the CDR3 is TGTGCCAGCAGCGACTCTGGCAGGGATGGAAACACCATATATTTT. Translated: CASSDSGRDGNTIYF.